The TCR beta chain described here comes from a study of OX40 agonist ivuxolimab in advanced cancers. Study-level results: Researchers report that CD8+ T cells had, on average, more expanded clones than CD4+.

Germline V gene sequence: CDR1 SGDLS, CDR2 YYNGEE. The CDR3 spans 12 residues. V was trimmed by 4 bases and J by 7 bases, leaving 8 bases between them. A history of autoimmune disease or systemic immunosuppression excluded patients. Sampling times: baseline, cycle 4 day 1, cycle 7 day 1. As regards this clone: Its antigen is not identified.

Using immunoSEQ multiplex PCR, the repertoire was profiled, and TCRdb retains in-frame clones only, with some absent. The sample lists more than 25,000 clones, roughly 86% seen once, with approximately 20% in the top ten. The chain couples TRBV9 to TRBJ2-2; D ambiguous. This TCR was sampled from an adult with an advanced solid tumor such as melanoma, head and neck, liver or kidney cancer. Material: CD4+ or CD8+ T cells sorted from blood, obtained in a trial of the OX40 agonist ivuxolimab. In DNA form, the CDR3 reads TGTGCCAGCAGCCTCCCCGGCGGGGAGCTGTTTTTT. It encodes CASSLPGGELFF. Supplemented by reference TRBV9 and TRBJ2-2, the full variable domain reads DSGVTQTPKHLITATGQRVTLRCSPRSGDLSVYWYQQSLDQGLQFLIQYYNGEERAKGNILERFSAQQFPDLHSELNLSSLELGDSALYFCASSLPGGELFFGEGSRLTVL.